Listed below are T cell receptor beta chains from one sample, sequenced in a study of blood T cell repertoires in COVID-19. Repertoires were generated with immunoSEQ multiplex PCR, while TCRdb's copy carries only in-frame clones and drops some. The sample holds about 220,000 clones, 80% seen once. The sequenced sample was peripheral blood. The receptors shown here come from a woman in her seventies with acute or convalescent COVID-19. CDR3s include the opening cysteine and the closing phenylalanine or tryptophan. A D gene is named only where the DNA matches it firmly. Only part of the rows carry a size: once, few, many, or a class if the clone is expanded.

D gene	V gene	clone size	J gene	CDR3 DNA	CDR3 protein
TRBD2	TRBV30	NA	TRBJ2-7	TGTGCCTGGAGCGCCTCTTCGGGGGGATACGAGCAGTACTTC	CAWSASSGGYEQYF
NA	TRBV19	NA	TRBJ1-5	TGTGCCAGTAAGCGCAGCGAGATCAATCAGCCCCAGCATTTT	CASKRSEINQPQHF
TRBD1	TRBV24-1	NA	TRBJ2-7	TGTGCCGCCGACAGGGTCTCCTACGAGCAGTACTTC	CAADRVSYEQYF
TRBD1	TRBV15	few	TRBJ2-3	TGTGCCACCAGCGGGGGGAAGACAGGGGCAGATACGCAGTATTTT	CATSGGKTGADTQYF
TRBD1	TRBV10-3	NA	TRBJ1-5	TGTGCCATCGCTGACGGGACAGGGGGTTTGGGGCAGCCCCAGCATTTT	CAIADGTGGLGQPQHF
NA	TRBV5-1	few	TRBJ2-7	TGCGCCAGCAGTCCCGTCCTGCAGGAAGAGAGCGAGCAGTACTTC	CASSPVLQEESEQYF
TRBD1	TRBV6-6	NA	TRBJ1-5	TGTGCCAGCAGTTCGACAGGGTTGGATCAGCCCCAGCATTTT	CASSSTGLDQPQHF
TRBD2	TRBV24-1	once	TRBJ2-2	TGTGCCACCAGCCCCCCATACACTAGCGGGGGGGCGGCCGGGGAGCTGTTTTTT	CATSPPYTSGGAAGELFF
NA	TRBV3-1/TRBV3-2	few	TRBJ2-5	TGTGCCAGCAGCCCCTTCCTTGGCGGGGTCATGCAACACCAGGTAGAGACCCAGTACTTC	CASSPFLGGVMQHQVETQYF
TRBD2	TRBV5-1	NA	TRBJ2-5	TGCGCCAGCAGCTTACCATCCTTAGCGGGGGGAGGAGAGACCCAGTACTTC	CASSLPSLAGGGETQYF
NA	TRBV6-1	NA	TRBJ1-6	TGTGCCAGCAGTGAAGGACACTTAACCGGTTCACCCCTCCACTTT	CASSEGHLTGSPLHF
TRBD1	TRBV6-5	NA	TRBJ2-1	TGTGCCAGCTCGCGGGGACAGGGAAGATACAATGAGCAGTTCTTC	CASSRGQGRYNEQFF
NA	TRBV24-1	NA	TRBJ1-2	TGTGCCACCAGCGTCACAGAAAACTATGGCTACACCTTC	CATSVTENYGYTF
TRBD1	TRBV29-1	NA	TRBJ2-5	TGCAGCGTTGAACGACAGGGTAAAGAGACCCAGTACTTC	CSVERQGKETQYF
NA	TRBV12-3/TRBV12-4	once	TRBJ2-3	TGTGCCAGCAGTTTAGATCCTACAGATACGCAGTATTTT	CASSLDPTDTQYF
NA	TRBV18	NA	TRBJ2-5	TGTGCCAGCTCACCTCCGGGGGTGGAGACCCAGTACTTC	CASSPPGVETQYF
TRBD1	TRBV7-2	NA	TRBJ2-7	TGTGCCAGCAGCTTAGATTCTAGGGGGCGAGGATACGAGCAGTACTTC	CASSLDSRGRGYEQYF
TRBD1	TRBV6-6	NA	TRBJ1-2	TGTGCCAGCAGCAAAAAAAGAGGACAGGGAGGCTATGGCTACACCTTC	CASSKKRGQGGYGYTF
NA	TRBV6-5	NA	TRBJ1-4	TGTGCCAGCAGGAGAAGACAGGTGAATGAAAAACTGTTTTTT	CASRRRQVNEKLFF
NA	TRBV2	few	TRBJ2-7	TGTGCCAGCCGGGGTTCCTCCTACGAGCAGTACTTC	CASRGSSYEQYF
NA	TRBV6-5	NA	TRBJ2-3	TGTGCCAGCAGCGAGACAGCTAGCACAGATACGCAGTATTTT	CASSETASTDTQYF
NA	TRBV5-6	NA	TRBJ2-3	TGTGCCAGCAGCTTGGCCGGCAGGAGGTTAGATACGCAGTATTTT	CASSLAGRRLDTQYF
NA	TRBV6-5	once	TRBJ1-2	TGTGCCAGCAGCGACAGTATCTATGGCTACACCTTC	CASSDSIYGYTF
NA	TRBV9	few	TRBJ1-2	TGTGCCAGCAGCGTAGGCCCGGGTCTTGACTATGGCTACACCTTC	CASSVGPGLDYGYTF
NA	TRBV19	NA	TRBJ1-3	TGTGCCAGTAGCACCGGGAGCTCTGGAAACACCATATATTTT	CASSTGSSGNTIYF
NA	TRBV6-1	NA	TRBJ2-1	TGTGCCAGCAGTGAAAGTGTAGGCCCTCGAAGGGGGTTCTTC	CASSESVGPRRGFF
NA	TRBV5-1	NA	TRBJ2-6	TGCGCCAGCAGCTCCGGAGCGGCTGGGGCCAACGTCCTGACTTTC	CASSSGAAGANVLTF
TRBD1	TRBV15	NA	TRBJ2-3	TGTGCCACCAGAACCGAGGGGGCTCCCACAGATACGCAGTATTTT	CATRTEGAPTDTQYF
TRBD1	TRBV5-1	NA	TRBJ2-3	TGCGCCAGCAGCCGAGGACAGGGCGGTTCAGATACGCAGTATTTT	CASSRGQGGSDTQYF
NA	TRBV4-1	NA	TRBJ2-5	TGCGCCAGCAGCCAAGATAGGGCCGCCGGGGGGACCCAGTACTTC	CASSQDRAAGGTQYF
NA	TRBV6-5	NA	TRBJ2-3	TGTGCCAGCAGTTACTCTCCGGTATTGCCAGATACGCAGTATTTT	CASSYSPVLPDTQYF
NA	TRBV9	NA	TRBJ2-3	TGTGCCAGCAGCGTACTAGCCGGAGATACGCAGTATTTT	CASSVLAGDTQYF
NA	TRBV11-2	NA	TRBJ2-3	TGTGCCAGCAGCTTCCCCTTAAATCGGGGGGCTGATACGCAGTATTTT	CASSFPLNRGADTQYF
NA	TRBV2	NA	TRBJ1-5	TGTGCCAGCAGTGGAACAGGGAATCAGCCCCAGCATTTT	CASSGTGNQPQHF
TRBD1	TRBV10-1	NA	TRBJ2-7	TGCGCCAGTTCTCCATCCCAACCCGACAGGGGAATCTACGAGCAGTACTTC	CASSPSQPDRGIYEQYF
NA	TRBV9	NA	TRBJ2-1	TGTGCCAGCAGCGTAGTGGGGAGCTCCTACAATGAGCAGTTCTTC	CASSVVGSSYNEQFF
TRBD2	TRBV7-9	NA	TRBJ2-5	TGTGCCAGCAGCTTCACTAGCGGGGAAGGAAAGACCCAGTACTTC	CASSFTSGEGKTQYF
NA	TRBV21-1	NA	TRBJ1-4	TGTGCCAGCAGCAAAGGAATCTGGGACAGGGGAGGGCGGCAACTGTGGTCTAATGAAAAACTGTTTTTT	CASSKGIWDRGGRQLWSNEKLFF
NA	TRBV9	few	TRBJ1-5	TGTGCCAGCAGCGTAATGCCGGATCAGCCCCAGCATTTT	CASSVMPDQPQHF
NA	TRBV24-1	once	TRBJ2-6	TGTGCCACCAGCCTTTCTGGGGCCAACGTCCTGACTTTC	CATSLSGANVLTF
NA	TRBV5-1	once	TRBJ1-6	TGCGCCAGCAGTATCCAGGAAAATAATTCACCCCTCCACTTT	CASSIQENNSPLHF
TRBD1	TRBV6-1	NA	TRBJ2-5	TGTGCCAGCAGTGAAGGAACAGGGGGCGCGGAGACCCAGTACTTC	CASSEGTGGAETQYF
NA	TRBV5-1	NA	TRBJ2-3	TGCGCCAGCAGCTTGGGCCGGACAGATAGCACAGATACGCAGTATTTT	CASSLGRTDSTDTQYF
NA	TRBV10-1	NA	TRBJ2-1	TGCGCCAGCAGTGAGTTCTCCACGAGTGAGCAGTTCTTC	CASSEFSTSEQFF
NA	TRBV4-1	NA	TRBJ1-2	TGCGCCAGCAGCCAAGTTCCGAGGTCTGGGGGCTACACCTTC	CASSQVPRSGGYTF
NA	TRBV10-3	few	TRBJ1-2	TGTGCCATCAGTGGACAGGACTATGGCTACACCTTC	CAISGQDYGYTF
TRBD2	TRBV4-1	once	TRBJ2-3	TGCGCCAGCAGCCAAGATTGGACTAGCGGGGGGGCTTGGACAGATACGCAGTATTTT	CASSQDWTSGGAWTDTQYF
TRBD1	TRBV2	NA	TRBJ2-2	TGTGCCAGCAGTCGAGGGACAGGGAGTAACACCGGGGAGCTGTTTTTT	CASSRGTGSNTGELFF
NA	TRBV6-1	NA	TRBJ1-2	TGTGCCAGCAGTGAAGCAGTCAGGGTCTATGGCTACACCTTC	CASSEAVRVYGYTF
NA	TRBV9	few	TRBJ1-6	TGTGCCAGCAGCCCAGGCTATGATAATTCACCCCTCCACTTT	CASSPGYDNSPLHF
TRBD2	TRBV9	NA	TRBJ2-1	TGTGCCAGCAGCGTAGGGGCAGGGAGGGCCAATGAGCAGTTCTTC	CASSVGAGRANEQFF
NA	TRBV4-1	NA	TRBJ1-2	TGCGCCAGCAGCCAAGCCGGGTCTCGAAGGAGAGGCTACACCTTC	CASSQAGSRRRGYTF
TRBD1	TRBV6-5	NA	TRBJ1-1	TGTGCCAGCAGTCTAACAGGGGCCATGAACACTGAAGCTTTCTTT	CASSLTGAMNTEAFF
TRBD1	TRBV14	NA	TRBJ1-6	TGTGCCAGCAGCCAAGGGACAGGGTTTAATTCACCCCTCCACTTT	CASSQGTGFNSPLHF
TRBD2	TRBV9	NA	TRBJ2-1	TGTGCCAGCAGCGTAACTAGCGGGGTCTATGAGCAGTTCTTC	CASSVTSGVYEQFF
TRBD1	TRBV10-3	once	TRBJ2-3	TGTGCCATCAGTGAGTTACGGGGACAGGGAGGAGATACGCAGTATTTT	CAISELRGQGGDTQYF